This TCR beta chain was sequenced for a study of T cells in Graves' hyperthyroidism and ophthalmopathy. CDR1 WNHNN and CDR2 SYGVQD come from the germline V gene (reference sequence). The CDR3 length is 15 residues. V dropped 2 bases and J dropped 2; count of bases not matched to a gene: 1. The study excluded patients with uncontrolled infection, other autoimmune disease, pregnancy or lactation. Regions amplified from RNA transcripts were the TCR beta CDR3 regions. First-round RT-PCR targeting the TCR CDR3 was performed with the HTBI primer set. One entry per CDR3 protein, called by TCRdb with MiXCR from the multiplex PCR reads. Found here are hundreds of thousands of distinct CDR3 sequences, around 15% of them singletons; the top ten hold 30% to 40%. This clonotype was observed many times. What it recognizes is unknown. Study results and caveats: Ophthalmopathy, which appeared later, was predicted by the model a median around 6.9 months before onset.

This sequence originates from a woman in her forties with Graves' ophthalmopathy. The sequenced sample was blood. This sequence joins TRBV10-1 and TRBJ2-1, with 9 bases identical to TRBD1. The CDR3 nucleotides are TGCGCCAGCAGTGAGGGGACAGGGCCCTACAATGAGCAGTTCTTC. It translates to CASSEGTGPYNEQFF.